This passage covers 7 T cell receptor beta chains from one sample sequenced in a study of blood T cells in healthy people across ages. Together with a sample-barcoded 5' primer, a J-beta primer mix was included in a second PCR lasting about 7 to 12 cycles. MiXCR was run by TCRdb on the 5' RACE reads, yielding one entry per CDR3 protein. The table lists 730,000 or so distinct CDR3 sequences, over 40% of them singletons. Material for sequencing was blood. The receptor source for this set is a man at least 80 years old in good health.

This chain uses TRBV9 with TRBJ2-1, with TRBD2 as a possible D gene (5 bases). Germline-derived CDR1 and CDR2 are SGDLS and YYNGEE. V was cut by 4 bases and J by 0 bases, with 11 bases left in between. The CDR3 is made up of 15 amino acids. The CDR3, as DNA: TGTGCCAGCAGCTCTCAAAGCGGCTCCTACAATGAGCAGTTCTTC. It specifies CASSSQSGSYNEQFF. The whole variable domain, remainder taken from reference TRBV9 and TRBJ2-1, is DSGVTQTPKHLITATGQRVTLRCSPRSGDLSVYWYQQSLDQGLQFLIQYYNGEERAKGNILERFSAQQFPDLHSELNLSSLELGDSALYFCASSSQSGSYNEQFFGPGTRLTVL.

The chain uses TRBV9 and TRBJ1-2, with a tentative D call TRBD1 (5 bases). Trimming cost V 4 bases and J 4 bases, with 17 bases left between them. Germline CDR1 and CDR2: SGDLS and YYNGEE. This CDR3 is built from 15 residues. DNA of the CDR3: TGTGCCAGCAGCATCCGGGACCGAGGATCCTATGGCTACACCTTC. Its protein is CASSIRDRGSYGYTF.

CDR3 loop: CASSQTIGTYEQYF. The CDR3 region has the DNA TGTGCCAGCAGCCAAACCATAGGGACCTACGAGCAGTACTTC. The rearrangement links TRBV14 to TRBJ2-7; D uncertain. Per germline, CDR1 SGHDN and CDR2 FVKESK. V shed 2 bases and J shed 2 bases, with 10 bases lying between them. The CDR3 runs 14 residues.

This clonotype turned up a few times. The CDR3 protein is CSAGQSNYGYTF. The DNA for the CDR3 is TGCAGCGCCGGACAGTCGAACTATGGCTACACCTTC. V gene TRBV29-1 combines with J gene TRBJ1-2; a possible D gene is TRBD1 (6 bases). V lost 7 bases to trimming and J lost 2 bases, with 11 bases between them. The CDR3 contains 12 residues. Germline lookup yields CDR1 SQVTM and CDR2 ANQGSEA.

V gene TRBV5-1 combines with J gene TRBJ1-5; a weak D match, TRBD1 (5 bases). V lost 0 bases and J lost 3, with 10 bases in between. CDR1 and CDR2 (germline): SGHRS, YFSETQ. CDR3 size: 15 residues. The CDR3 region is CASSLAGGANQPQHF. CDR3 bases: TGCGCCAGCAGCTTGGCCGGGGGAGCCAATCAGCCCCAGCATTTT.

The rearrangement uses TRBV6-2 or TRBV6-3 and TRBJ2-7; D not resolved. The germline gives CDR1 MNHEY, CDR2 SVGEGT. V shed 11 bases and J shed 0 bases, with 14 bases lying between them. The CDR3 runs 13 residues. In nucleotides, the CDR3 is TGTGCCGGAAGGGCAGCCAACTCCTACGAGCAGTACTTC. Translated, it gives CAGRAANSYEQYF.

The chain recombines TRBV11-3 with TRBJ2-1; unclear D gene. The CDR3 has 16 residues. V was clipped by 4 bases and J by 0 bases, with 13 bases between them. Germline lookup yields CDR1 SGHNT and CDR2 YENEEA. CDR3 sequence (DNA): TGTGCCAGCAGCTCCGGCGGCCTAACCTCCTACAATGAGCAGTTCTTC. It yields the protein CASSSGGLTSYNEQFF.